The present T cell receptor beta chain was sequenced within a study of blood T cells in healthy people across ages. At the level of the study: Through template switching, about one barcoded beta molecule was captured per two T cells, as measured in model experiments.

In this sample, this clonotype turned up a few times. The germline CDR1 and CDR2 sequences are SQVTM and ANQGSEA. The CDR3 has 13 amino acids. Trimming removed 4 bases from V and 5 bases from J; junction bases left unmatched: 3. PCR was performed a second time for about 6 to 11 cycles using a sample-barcoded 5' primer and a J-beta primer mix. Each TCR beta cDNA got a 12-nucleotide random molecular identifier. TCRdb reprocessed the 5' RACE reads with MiXCR, giving one entry per CDR3 protein. Of some 940,000 distinct CDR3 sequences in the sample, almost 30% were seen once. This sample also belongs to another study, concerning T cells of mothers and their children. Per that paper: Persisting microchimeric T cell clones went undetected.

V and J are TRBV29-1 and TRBJ1-1, with 11 bases aligning to TRBD1. The TCR sequence derives from a woman aged 40 to 50 in good health. Sequencing used blood. The CDR3 bases are TGCAGCGTTGTGGGACAGGGGGGGACTGAAGCTTTCTTT. It specifies CSVVGQGGTEAFF.